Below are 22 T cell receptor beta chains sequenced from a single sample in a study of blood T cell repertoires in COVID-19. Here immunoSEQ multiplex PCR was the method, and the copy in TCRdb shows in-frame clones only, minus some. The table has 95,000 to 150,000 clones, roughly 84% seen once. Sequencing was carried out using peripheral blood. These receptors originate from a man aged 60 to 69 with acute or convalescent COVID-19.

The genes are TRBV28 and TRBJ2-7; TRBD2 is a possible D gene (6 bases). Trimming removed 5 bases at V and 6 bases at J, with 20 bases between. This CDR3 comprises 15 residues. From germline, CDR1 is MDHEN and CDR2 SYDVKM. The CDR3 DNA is TGTGCCAGCAGTCAAGCCGTGGGTAAGGGAGGCGAGCAGTACTTC. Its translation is CASSQAVGKGGEQYF. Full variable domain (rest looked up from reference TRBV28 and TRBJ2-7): DVKVTQSSRYLVKRTGEKVFLECVQDMDHENMFWYRQDPGLGLRLIYFSYDVKMKEKGDIPEGYSVSREKKERFSLILESASTNQTSMYLCASSQAVGKGGEQYFGPGTRLTVT.

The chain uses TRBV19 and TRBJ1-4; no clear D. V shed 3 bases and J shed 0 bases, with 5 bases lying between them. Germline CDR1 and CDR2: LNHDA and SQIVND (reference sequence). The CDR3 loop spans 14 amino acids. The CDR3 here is CASSIGATNEKLFF. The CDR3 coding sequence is TGTGCCAGTAGTATTGGAGCAACTAATGAAAAACTGTTTTTT.

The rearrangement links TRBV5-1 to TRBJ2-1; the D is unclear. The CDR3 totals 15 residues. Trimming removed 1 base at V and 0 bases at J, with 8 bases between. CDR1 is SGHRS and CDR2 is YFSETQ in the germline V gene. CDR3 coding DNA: TGCGCCAGCAGCTTGCCGTCTAGCTCCTACAATGAGCAGTTCTTC. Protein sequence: CASSLPSSSYNEQFF.

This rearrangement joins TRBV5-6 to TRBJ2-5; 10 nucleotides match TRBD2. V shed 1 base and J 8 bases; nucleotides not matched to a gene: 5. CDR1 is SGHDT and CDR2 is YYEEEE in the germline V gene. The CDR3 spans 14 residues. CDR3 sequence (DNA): TGTGCCAGCAGCTTGACTAGCGGGATGAACACCCAGTACTTC. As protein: CASSLTSGMNTQYF. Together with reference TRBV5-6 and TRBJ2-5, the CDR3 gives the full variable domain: DAGVTQSPTHLIKTRGQQVTLRCSPKSGHDTVSWYQQALGQGPQFIFQYYEEEERQRGNFPDRFSGHQFPNYSSELNVNALLLGDSALYLCASSLTSGMNTQYFGPGTRLLVL.

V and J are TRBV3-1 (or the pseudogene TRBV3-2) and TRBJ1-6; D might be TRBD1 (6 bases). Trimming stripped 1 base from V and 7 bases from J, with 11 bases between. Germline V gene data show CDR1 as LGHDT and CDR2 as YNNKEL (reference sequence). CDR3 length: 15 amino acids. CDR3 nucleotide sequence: TGTGCCAGCAGCCAAGGGCAGGGGAAGAATTCACCCCTCCACTTT. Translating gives CASSQGQGKNSPLHF.

CDR3 amino acids: CASRPGTGNGYTF. CDR3 sequence (DNA): TGTGCCAGCAGGCCCGGGACAGGGAACGGCTACACCTTC. This chain joins TRBV6-5 and TRBJ1-2; 9 nucleotides agree with TRBD1. The CDR3 length is 13 residues. Germline V gives CDR1 MNHEY, CDR2 SVGAGI. V lost 6 bases to trimming and J lost 8 bases; unmatched junction nucleotides: 7.

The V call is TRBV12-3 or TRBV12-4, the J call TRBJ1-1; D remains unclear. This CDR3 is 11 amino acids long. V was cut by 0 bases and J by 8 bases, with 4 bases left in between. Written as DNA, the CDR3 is TGTGCCAGCAGTTTAGCCAGGGAAGCTTTCTTT. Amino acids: CASSLAREAFF.

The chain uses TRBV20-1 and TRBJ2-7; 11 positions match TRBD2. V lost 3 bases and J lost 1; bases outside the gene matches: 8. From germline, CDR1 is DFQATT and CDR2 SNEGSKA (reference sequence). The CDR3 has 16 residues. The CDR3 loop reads CSASLVAGGLSYEQYF. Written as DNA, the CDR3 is TGCAGTGCTAGTCTGGTAGCGGGAGGGTTGTCCTACGAGCAGTACTTC.

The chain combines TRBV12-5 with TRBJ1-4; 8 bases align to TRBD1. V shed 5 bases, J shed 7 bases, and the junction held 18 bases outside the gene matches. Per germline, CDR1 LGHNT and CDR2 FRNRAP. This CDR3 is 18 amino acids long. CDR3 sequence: CASGALGTGKDLGEKLFF. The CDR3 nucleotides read TGTGCTAGTGGTGCCCTGGGGACAGGCAAGGATCTCGGTGAAAAACTGTTTTTT.

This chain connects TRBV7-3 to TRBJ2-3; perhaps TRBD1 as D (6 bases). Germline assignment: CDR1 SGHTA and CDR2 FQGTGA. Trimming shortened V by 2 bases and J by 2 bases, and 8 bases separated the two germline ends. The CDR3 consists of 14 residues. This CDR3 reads CASSLQGITDTQYF. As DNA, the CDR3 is TGTGCCAGCAGCTTACAGGGGATCACAGATACGCAGTATTTT. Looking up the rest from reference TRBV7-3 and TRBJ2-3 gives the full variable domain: GAGVSQTPSNKVTEKGKYVELRCDPISGHTALYWYRQSLGQGPEFLIYFQGTGAADDSGLPNDRFFAVRPEGSVSTLKIQRTERGDSAVYLCASSLQGITDTQYFGPGTRLTVL.

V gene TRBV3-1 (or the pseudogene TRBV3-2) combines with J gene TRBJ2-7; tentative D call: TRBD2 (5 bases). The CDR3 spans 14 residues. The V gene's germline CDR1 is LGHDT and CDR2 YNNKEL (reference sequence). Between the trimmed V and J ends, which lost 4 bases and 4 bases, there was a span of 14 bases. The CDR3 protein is CASSLSGKNYEQYF. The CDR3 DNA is TGTGCCAGCAGCCTTTCCGGGAAGAATTACGAGCAGTACTTC.

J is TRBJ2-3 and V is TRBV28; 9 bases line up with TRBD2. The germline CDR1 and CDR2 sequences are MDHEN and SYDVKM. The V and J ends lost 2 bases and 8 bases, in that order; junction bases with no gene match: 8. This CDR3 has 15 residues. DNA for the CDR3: TGTGCCAGCAGTTTACTCGGTAGCGGGAGAGGTACGCAGTATTTT. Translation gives CASSLLGSGRGTQYF.

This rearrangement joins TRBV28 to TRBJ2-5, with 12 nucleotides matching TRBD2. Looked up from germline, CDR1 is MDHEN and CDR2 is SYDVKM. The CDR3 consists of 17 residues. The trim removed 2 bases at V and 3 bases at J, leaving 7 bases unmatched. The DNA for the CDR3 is TGTGCCAGCAGTTTAATTAGTGGACTAGCGGGAAAAGAGACCCAGTACTTC. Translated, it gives CASSLISGLAGKETQYF. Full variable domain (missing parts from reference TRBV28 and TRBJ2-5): DVKVTQSSRYLVKRTGEKVFLECVQDMDHENMFWYRQDPGLGLRLIYFSYDVKMKEKGDIPEGYSVSREKKERFSLILESASTNQTSMYLCASSLISGLAGKETQYFGPGTRLLVL.

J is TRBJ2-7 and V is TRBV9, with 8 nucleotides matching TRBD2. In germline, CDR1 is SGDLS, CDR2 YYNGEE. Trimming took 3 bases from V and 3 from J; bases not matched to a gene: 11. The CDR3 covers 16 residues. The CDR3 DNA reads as TGTGCCAGCAGCGACCCCCAGGGACTAGTTGGCTACGAGCAGTACTTC. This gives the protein CASSDPQGLVGYEQYF.

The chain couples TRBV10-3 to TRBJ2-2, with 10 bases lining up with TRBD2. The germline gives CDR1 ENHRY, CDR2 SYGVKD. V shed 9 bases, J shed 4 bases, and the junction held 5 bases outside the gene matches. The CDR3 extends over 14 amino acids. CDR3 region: CAIQREGGTGELFF. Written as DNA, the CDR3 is TGTGCCATACAGCGGGAGGGGGGCACCGGGGAGCTGTTTTTT.

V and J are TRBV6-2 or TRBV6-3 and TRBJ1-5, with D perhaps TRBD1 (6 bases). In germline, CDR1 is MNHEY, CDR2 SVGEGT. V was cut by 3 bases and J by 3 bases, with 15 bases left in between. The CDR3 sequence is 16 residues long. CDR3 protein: CASSYRGTFPNQPQHF. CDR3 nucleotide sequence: TGTGCCAGCAGTTATAGGGGGACGTTCCCCAATCAGCCCCAGCATTTT.

CDR3: CASSHLEGTSGPYEQYF. CDR3 nucleotides: TGCGCCAGCAGCCACCTGGAGGGGACTAGCGGTCCCTACGAGCAGTACTTC. The chain joins TRBV4-3 to TRBJ2-7, with 11 bases identical to TRBD2. The CDR3 has 17 amino acids. J gave up 2 bases and V 3 bases, and 9 bases lay outside the gene matches. Germline V lookup: CDR1 LGHNA, CDR2 YSLEER.

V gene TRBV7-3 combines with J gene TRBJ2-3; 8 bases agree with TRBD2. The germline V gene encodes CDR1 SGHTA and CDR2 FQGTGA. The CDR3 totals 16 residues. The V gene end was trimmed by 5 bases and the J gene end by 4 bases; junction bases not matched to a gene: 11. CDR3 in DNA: TGTGCCAGCAGCCGCACAGACAGCGGGAGATCAGATACGCAGTATTTT. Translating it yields CASSRTDSGRSDTQYF. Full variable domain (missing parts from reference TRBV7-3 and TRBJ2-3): GAGVSQTPSNKVTEKGKYVELRCDPISGHTALYWYRQSLGQGPEFLIYFQGTGAADDSGLPNDRFFAVRPEGSVSTLKIQRTERGDSAVYLCASSRTDSGRSDTQYFGPGTRLTVL.

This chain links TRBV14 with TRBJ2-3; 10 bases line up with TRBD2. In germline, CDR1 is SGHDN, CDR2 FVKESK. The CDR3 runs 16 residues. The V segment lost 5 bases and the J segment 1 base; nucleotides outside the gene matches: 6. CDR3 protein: CASSTRLAGRTDTQYF. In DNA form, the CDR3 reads TGTGCCAGCAGCACACGACTAGCGGGTCGCACAGATACGCAGTATTTT. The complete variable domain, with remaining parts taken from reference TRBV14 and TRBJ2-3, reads EAGVTQFPSHSVIEKGQTVTLRCDPISGHDNLYWYRRVMGKEIKFLLHFVKESKQDESGMPNNRFLAERTGGTYSTLKVQPAELEDSGVYFCASSTRLAGRTDTQYFGPGTRLTVL.

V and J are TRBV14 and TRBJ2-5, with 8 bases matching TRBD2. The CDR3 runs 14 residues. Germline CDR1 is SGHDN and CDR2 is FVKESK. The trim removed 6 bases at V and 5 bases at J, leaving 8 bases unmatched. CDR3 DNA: TGTGCCAGCAGTCCAGCGGGAGTCCGGGAGACCCAGTACTTC. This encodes CASSPAGVRETQYF.

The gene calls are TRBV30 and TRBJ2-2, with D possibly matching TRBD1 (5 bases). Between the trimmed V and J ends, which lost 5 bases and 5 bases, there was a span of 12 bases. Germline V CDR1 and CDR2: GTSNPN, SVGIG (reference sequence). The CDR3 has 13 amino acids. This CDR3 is CAWSSQGTGELFF. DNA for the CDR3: TGTGCCTGGTCCAGCCAGGGAACCGGGGAGCTGTTTTTT.

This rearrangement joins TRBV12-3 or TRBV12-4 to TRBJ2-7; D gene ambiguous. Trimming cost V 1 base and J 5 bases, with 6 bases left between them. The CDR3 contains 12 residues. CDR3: CASSLVSDEQYF. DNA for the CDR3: TGTGCCAGCAGTTTAGTGTCCGACGAGCAGTACTTC.